Listed below are T cell receptor beta chains from one sample, sequenced in a study of blood T cell repertoires in COVID-19. The assay was immunoSEQ multiplex PCR, and TCRdb's table has in-frame clones only and misses some. Among roughly 420,000 clones listed, around 87% were seen once. The source material was PBMCs or T cells enriched from blood (not recorded which). These receptors were collected from a woman in her 30s with acute COVID-19. CDR3s include the opening cysteine and the closing phenylalanine or tryptophan. D genes are given only for firm matches. The size of a clone is reported for some rows only, either as once, few or many, or as a class for expanded clones.

size	D	V	J	DNA	CDR3
-	TRBD1	TRBV27	TRBJ1-1	TGTGCCACCTCGGGACAGGTGAACACTGAAGCTTTCTTT	CATSGQVNTEAFF
-	TRBD1	TRBV27	TRBJ1-1	TGTGCCAGCAGTTTCTCCCGGACAGGCGGGGCTTTCTTT	CASSFSRTGGAFF
-	-	TRBV5-1	TRBJ2-7	TGCGCCAGCAGCCCCCGGGTGGACGGGGGCTACGAGCAGTACTTC	CASSPRVDGGYEQYF
-	-	TRBV30	TRBJ1-1	TGTGCCTGGAGGAGGGGGGGGGACTCGATTGAAGCTTTCTTT	CAWRRGGDSIEAFF
-	TRBD1	TRBV20-1	TRBJ1-5	TGCAGTGCTAGTGAGGGACAGCGCAATCAGCCCCAGCATTTT	CSASEGQRNQPQHF
-	-	TRBV5-1	TRBJ1-2	TGCGCCAGCAGCCCTAGTGATCAGGGTGGCTATGGCTACACCTTC	CASSPSDQGGYGYTF
-	TRBD1	TRBV2	TRBJ2-3	TGTGCCAGCAGGGGGGACAGGGTGCCAGATACGCAGTATTTT	CASRGDRVPDTQYF
-	-	TRBV9	TRBJ1-1	TGTGCCAGCAACGTCAGGGGAGACACTGAAGCTTTCTTT	CASNVRGDTEAFF
-	TRBD1	TRBV28	TRBJ2-7	TGTGCCAGCATCGGACAGGGGGTAGGGTACGAGCAGTACTTC	CASIGQGVGYEQYF
-	-	TRBV7-8	TRBJ2-5	TGTGCCAGCAGCTTAGAAGAGGAGACCCAGTACTTC	CASSLEEETQYF
-	TRBD1	TRBV7-3	TRBJ1-1	TGTGCCAGCAGCTTACTCGGGACAGGGTTGACTGAAGCTTTCTTT	CASSLLGTGLTEAFF
-	TRBD1	TRBV14	TRBJ1-2	TGTGCCAGCAGCCATCCCCGGGGAGACAGGGTCGTCTATGGCTACACCTTC	CASSHPRGDRVVYGYTF
-	-	TRBV12-3/TRBV12-4	TRBJ1-2	TGTGCCAGCACGAAGACACCTAACTATGGCTACACCTTC	CASTKTPNYGYTF
once	-	TRBV24-1	TRBJ2-3	TGTGCCACCAGCGCATTAGTGGGGGGGGCTACGCAGTATTTT	CATSALVGGATQYF
-	TRBD1	TRBV5-4	TRBJ1-2	TGTGCCAGCAGCTATACCGGGACAGGGCTTTATGGCTACACCTTC	CASSYTGTGLYGYTF
once	TRBD1	TRBV7-2	TRBJ1-1	TGTGCCAGCAGCTTAGCTGGACAGGGGGGGATCGGTGAAGCTTTCTTT	CASSLAGQGGIGEAFF
-	TRBD1	TRBV5-1	TRBJ1-4	TGCGCCAGCAGACCCGGACAGGGGCTTACTAATGAAAAACTGTTTTTT	CASRPGQGLTNEKLFF
-	-	TRBV4-1	TRBJ2-7	TGCGCCAGCAGCTACAAGGGGGATTTTTCGTACGAGCAGTACTTC	CASSYKGDFSYEQYF
-	-	TRBV2	TRBJ1-4	TGTGCCAGCAGCGCCAATACGGGAGGGGATGAAAAACTGTTTTTT	CASSANTGGDEKLFF
-	-	TRBV18	TRBJ2-5	TGTGCCAGCTCACCACCGAAACGCGGGGTGGAGGGGAAGGAGACCCAGTACTTC	CASSPPKRGVEGKETQYF
-	TRBD1	TRBV20-1	TRBJ1-1	TGCAGTGCTAGTAGGTGGACAGGGATCACTGAAGCTTTCTTT	CSASRWTGITEAFF
-	TRBD1	TRBV6-5	TRBJ1-1	TGTGCCAGCAGTTACAGGGGGCTGGGCACTGAAGCTTTCTTT	CASSYRGLGTEAFF
-	TRBD1	TRBV5-1	TRBJ2-7	TGCGCCAGCAGCTTACCGGGACAGGGTTTAGAGCAGTACTTC	CASSLPGQGLEQYF
-	TRBD1	TRBV6-1	TRBJ1-4	TGTGCCAGCAGTGAAGCTTCCAGGGGGCGGGAAAAACTGTTTTTT	CASSEASRGREKLFF
-	-	TRBV5-1	TRBJ1-1	TGCGCCAGCAGCTTCGTCCCGGGAATGAACACTGAAGCTTTCTTT	CASSFVPGMNTEAFF
-	-	TRBV19	TRBJ1-1	TGTGCCAGTAGTATAGGTCAGGAACTGGGAGCTTTCTTT	CASSIGQELGAFF
-	TRBD2	TRBV6-5	TRBJ2-1	TGTGCCAGCAGTTACGGGGGGGTTGAGCAGTTCTTC	CASSYGGVEQFF
-	-	TRBV27	TRBJ1-2	TGTGCCAGCAGTTTTAGGGGAAGCTATGGCTACACCTTC	CASSFRGSYGYTF
-	-	TRBV29-1	TRBJ1-1	TGCAGCGTTGACCAGGGGTTGAACACTGAAGCTTTCTTT	CSVDQGLNTEAFF
-	TRBD2	TRBV10-2	TRBJ2-3	TGCGCCAGCACCGGGGGGGGGCCTGCAGATACGCAGTATTTT	CASTGGGPADTQYF
-	-	TRBV5-1	TRBJ2-1	TGCGCCAGCAGCTTGGTTAAGGTTGAGGATGAGCAGTTCTTC	CASSLVKVEDEQFF